This TCR beta chain was found in a study of regulatory and conventional T cells in RAG deficiency. This CDR3 is 15 amino acids long. The germline gives CDR1 SGHNT, CDR2 YYREEE (reference sequence). Trimming removed 5 bases at V and 0 bases at J, with 14 bases between. General study findings and limits: Omenn patients showed >85% Treg-Tconv overlap and shorter CDR3 lengths.

Regarding this clone: Its specificity is unknown.

Assay used: immunoSEQ multiplex PCR; TCRdb lists only in-frame clones, some missing. The table records 20,000 to 25,000 clones, approximately 95% of them present only once. Blood CD4+ CD25-low CD127-high conventional T cells supplied the genomic DNA template. These data were also reused for a study on regulatory T cells. Per that paper: Primers: 52 TRBV forward and 13 TRBJ reverse.

The source of this sequence is a human donor in good health. Sequencing was performed on CD25- CD4+ T cells sorted from blood. This chain links TRBV5-4 with TRBJ1-1; D not resolved. The CDR3 coding sequence is TGTGCCAGCAGGAGGGCAGGCTCGATGAACACTGAAGCTTTCTTT. This gives the protein CASRRAGSMNTEAFF.